This TCR beta chain was recorded in a study of shared clonotypes between healthy human individuals. The assay was run at deep level. Among the unsorted PBMC samples, replicate PCRs used 300 ng DNA, roughly 30,000 T cell genomes. The data were produced by immunoSEQ multiplex PCR, yet TCRdb's version contains in-frame clones alone and is incomplete. This table has over 400,000 clones, 70% to 80% appearing once. The CDR3 covers 15 residues. Unmatched junction bases numbered 7, after V lost 4 bases and J lost 8 bases. CDR1 and CDR2 (germline): SGHVS, FNYEAQ. The TCR sequence derives from a woman aged 35 to 49 in good health. Some clones in this sample may be carry-over from other donors' samples. The genes are TRBV7-6 and TRBJ2-1; 11 nucleotides line up with TRBD2. The source material was PBMCs. The CDR3 here is CASSSLAGGLDEQFF. For the CDR3, the DNA is TGTGCCAGCAGCTCGCTAGCGGGAGGTCTTGATGAGCAGTTCTTC.